The 27 T cell receptor beta chains presented below share a single source sample, sequenced in a study of blood T cells in healthy people across ages (dated by TCRdb to the mid-2010s). Library preparation employed 5' RACE. The sequencer listed for this sample is Illumina HiSeq 2500. The second PCR ran for roughly 7 to 12 cycles and used a J-beta primer mix along with a sample-barcoded 5' primer. TCRdb reran the public reads through fastp at Q25 and MiXCR, keeping productive beta chains. Records with the same CDR3 protein are collapsed into one entry carrying the most frequent genes and DNA. A total of more than 800,000 distinct CDR3 sequences appear in this sample, 45% of them only once. The ten largest clonotypes hold under 20% of the sample. The sequenced sample was blood. The source of these receptors is a woman aged 55-70 years in good health.

Comments on this clonotype: A much bigger clone sits one base away, suggesting this may be a read error. The chain has TRBV10-3 and TRBJ2-3; D tentatively reads TRBD1 or TRBD2 (5 bases each). In germline, CDR1 is ENHRY, CDR2 SYGVKD. The V end was cut by 11 bases, the J end by 1 base, with 16 bases between. The length of the CDR3 is 14 residues. The DNA for the CDR3 is TGTGCCCTAGGGACGGGCGTTGGCACAGATACGCAGTATTTT. Translating gives CALGTGVGTDTQYF.

This rearrangement joins TRBV3-1 to TRBJ2-1; perhaps TRBD2 as D (5 bases). The germline V gene encodes CDR1 LGHDT and CDR2 YNNKEL (reference sequence). The length of the CDR3 is 14 residues. V gave up 3 bases and J gave up 3 bases, with 9 bases separating them. The CDR3 DNA sequence: TGTGCCAGCAGCCACCGGGGAGACTACAATGAGCAGTTCTTC. This encodes CASSHRGDYNEQFF.

A few counts support this clonotype. The V call is TRBV20-1, the J call TRBJ2-3; 10 positions match TRBD2. V lost 2 bases, J lost 5 bases, and 10 bases stayed unmatched. Per germline, CDR1 DFQATT and CDR2 SNEGSKA (reference sequence). This CDR3 is built from 16 residues. CDR3 bases: TGCAGTGCTAGATCATCCCGACTAGCGGGCCGAGATACGCAGTATTTT. It translates to CSARSSRLAGRDTQYF.

This clonotype came up a few times. V and J are TRBV4-2 and TRBJ2-2, with D possibly being TRBD1 or TRBD2 (5 bases each). Trimming shortened V by 5 bases and J by 3 bases, and 13 bases separated the two germline ends. Germline loops: CDR1 LGHNA, CDR2 YNFKEQ. The CDR3 contains 15 residues. The CDR3 nucleotides read TGTGCCAGCAGCGAGGGGACCGCGGACACCGGGGAGCTGTTTTTT. It is translated as CASSEGTADTGELFF.

Only one count was recorded for this clonotype. This chain connects TRBV30 to TRBJ2-7, with TRBD1 as a possible D gene (5 bases). CDR1 and CDR2 from the germline V gene are GTSNPN and SVGIG (reference sequence). The CDR3 consists of 12 residues. Trimming stripped 3 bases from V and 3 bases from J, with 9 bases between. The chain's CDR3 is CAWRVGLYEQYF. CDR3 sequence (DNA): TGTGCCTGGAGGGTGGGGCTCTACGAGCAGTACTTC.

The rearrangement joins TRBV6-1 to TRBJ2-1; D is perhaps TRBD2 (5 bases). The CDR3 has 16 residues. The V end lost 0 bases, the J end lost 6 bases, and 15 bases lay between the germline ends. From germline, CDR1 is MNHNS and CDR2 SASEGT. The CDR3 nucleotides are TGTGCCAGCAGTGAAGCGCTAGCCAAGGATATCAATGAGCAGTTCTTC. Protein: CASSEALAKDINEQFF.

The chain links TRBV3-1 to TRBJ2-3, with D unclear. Trimming cost V 2 bases and J 2 bases, with 11 bases left between them. Germline V gene lookup returns CDR1 LGHDT and CDR2 YNNKEL (reference sequence). The CDR3 has 15 residues. The CDR3 bases are TGTGCCAGCAGCCAACGGTCCCCCAACACAGATACGCAGTATTTT. Encoded protein: CASSQRSPNTDTQYF.

This clonotype was counted a single time. The V and J genes are TRBV7-6 and TRBJ1-4; D ambiguous. Trimming took 0 bases from V and 0 from J, leaving 8 bases between them. The CDR3 runs to 16 residues. CDR1 and CDR2 (germline): SGHVS, FNYEAQ. The CDR3 DNA sequence: TGTGCCAGCAGCTTAGCAGTCAGATCAACTAATGAAAAACTGTTTTTT. This gives the protein CASSLAVRSTNEKLFF. The complete variable domain, with remaining parts taken from reference TRBV7-6 and TRBJ1-4, reads GAGVSQSPRYKVTKRGQDVALRCDPISGHVSLYWYRQALGQGPEFLTYFNYEAQQDKSGLPNDRFSAERPEGSISTLTIQRTEQRDSAMYRCASSLAVRSTNEKLFFGSGTQLSVL.

The J gene is TRBJ2-5, the V gene TRBV9, with TRBD2 as a possible D gene (5 bases). Judging by the DNA end, TRBJ2-7 fits better; the J call may be wrong. The CDR3 length is 14 residues. Germline CDR1 is SGDLS and CDR2 is YYNGEE. CDR3 nucleotides: TGTGCCAGCAGCGTGGACTCCGGGGTGTCCGAGCAGTACTTC. Its protein product is CASSVDSGVSEQYF.

This clonotype was recorded a few times. V gene TRBV2 combines with J gene TRBJ2-4; D is unclear. CDR3 length: 13 residues. Germline values: CDR1 SNHLY, CDR2 FYNNEI. Trimming stripped 2 bases from V and 9 bases from J, with 11 bases between. The CDR3 DNA follows: TGTGCCAGCAGTGAAAGACCTTCGGGCATTCAGTACTTC. This codes for CASSERPSGIQYF. Full variable domain (missing parts from reference TRBV2 and TRBJ2-4): EPEVTQTPSHQVTQMGQEVILRCVPISNHLYFYWYRQILGQKVEFLVSFYNNEISEKSEIFDDQFSVERPDGSNFTLKIRSTKLEDSAMYFCASSERPSGIQYFGAGTRLSVL.

This clonotype came up once. A read error may account for a junction end that differs from germline. The chain carries TRBV12-3 or TRBV12-4 and TRBJ2-7, with TRBD1 matching over 9 bases. Near its end, the DNA agrees better with TRBJ2-5, so the J call may be wrong. The CDR3 loop spans 15 amino acids. CDR3 DNA sequence: TGTACCAGCAGTCATGGGACAGGGTGGTTGGAGACCCAGTACTTC. Translation gives CTSSHGTGWLETQYF.

This clonotype showed up just a few times. V usage is TRBV6-5 and J usage is TRBJ2-5, with 7 bases lining up with TRBD1. The J call may be mistaken, given a closer DNA end match to TRBJ2-7. The CDR3 is 14 amino acids. Germline-derived CDR1 and CDR2 are MNHEY and SVGAGI. The CDR3 nucleotides are TGTGCCAGCAGTTACTCGATACAGGGGTGCGAGCAGTACTTC. Amino acids: CASSYSIQGCEQYF.

Points on this clonotype: Sequence at one end of the junction differs from germline and may be a read error. CDR3 loop: CASSEGTSGRLGEQYF. CDR3 DNA sequence: TGTGCCAGCAGCGAAGGTACTAGCGGGAGACTAGGCGAGCAGTACTTC. The V call is TRBV6-1, the J call TRBJ2-7; 11 bases map to TRBD2. This CDR3 has 16 amino acids. CDR1 and CDR2 from the germline V gene are MNHNS and SASEGT.

The gene calls are TRBV30 and TRBJ1-1, with no clear D. CDR3 length equals 11 residues. Germline CDR1 is GTSNPN and CDR2 is SVGIG (reference sequence). Trimming shortened V by 0 bases and J by 7 bases, and 6 bases separated the two germline ends. The CDR3 here is CAWSVLFEAFF. The DNA for the CDR3 is TGTGCCTGGAGTGTACTATTTGAAGCTTTCTTT.

This rearrangement joins TRBV10-3 to TRBJ2-3; 9 bases fit TRBD2. Germline CDR1 ENHRY, CDR2 SYGVKD. The CDR3 is 14 amino acids. Trimming took 10 bases from V and 4 from J; bases not matched to a gene: 9. The CDR3: CATGSGSSADTQYF. In DNA, the CDR3 is TGTGCCACCGGTAGCGGGAGTAGCGCAGATACGCAGTATTTT.

This chain joins TRBV30 and TRBJ2-3, with 10 positions matching TRBD1. CDR3 length: 14 residues. Germline V gene data show CDR1 as GTSNPN and CDR2 as SVGIG (reference sequence). The V segment lost 5 bases and the J segment 6 bases; nucleotides outside the gene matches: 8. DNA for the CDR3: TGTGCCTGGGGGACAGGGGCGGTCAGGGATACGCAGTATTTT. Amino acid sequence: CAWGTGAVRDTQYF. The full variable domain, completed using reference TRBV30 and TRBJ2-3, is SQTIHQWPATLVQPVGSPLSLECTVEGTSNPNLYWYRQAAGRGLQLLFYSVGIGQISSEVPQNLSASRPQDRQFILSSKKLLLSDSGFYLCAWGTGAVRDTQYFGPGTRLTVL.

This clonotype was seen only a few times. The V and J genes are TRBV18 and TRBJ2-1, with 10 nucleotides matching TRBD1. The J call may be incorrect, as the DNA end agrees better with TRBJ2-7. CDR1 and CDR2 from the germline V gene are KGHSH and LQKENI. The CDR3 runs 17 residues. The CDR3 spells CASSRGTGALSYNEQYF. The CDR3 DNA is TGTGCCAGCTCGCGCGGGACAGGGGCCTTATCCTACAATGAGCAGTACTTC.

This clonotype was found a few times. The chain is built from TRBV20-1 and TRBJ2-5, with 7 positions matching TRBD2. Trimming removed 5 bases from V and 4 bases from J; junction bases left unmatched: 13. Per the germline V gene, CDR1 is DFQATT and CDR2 is SNEGSKA (reference sequence). The CDR3 covers 15 residues. The CDR3 loop is CSAEMGGSSRETQYF. The CDR3, as DNA: TGCAGTGCTGAGATGGGCGGGAGTAGTAGAGAGACCCAGTACTTC.

The chain carries TRBV7-8 and TRBJ2-5; D gene ambiguous. Trimming cost V 0 bases and J 2 bases, with 13 bases left between them. Germline lookup yields CDR1 SGHVS and CDR2 FQNEAQ. The CDR3 runs to 16 residues. This chain's CDR3 is CASSLARGGPQETQYF. The CDR3 nucleotides read TGTGCCAGCAGCTTAGCTCGAGGCGGCCCTCAAGAGACCCAGTACTTC.

This clonotype was found a few times. This rearrangement joins TRBV12-3 or TRBV12-4 to TRBJ2-1, with TRBD2 as a possible D gene (5 bases). This CDR3 has 13 residues. The germline V and J ends were trimmed by 6 bases and 7 bases, with 13 bases remaining between them. CDR3 sequence: CASSPTISNEQFF. CDR3 coding DNA: TGTGCCAGCAGCCCGACTATTTCGAATGAGCAGTTCTTC.

This clonotype has a single count. The chain employs TRBV4-1 and TRBJ2-4, with D possibly TRBD1 on 5 matching bases. The CDR3 runs 15 residues. Trimming left V 0 bases short and J 6 bases short, with 12 bases between. The germline gives CDR1 MGHRA, CDR2 YSYEKL. CDR3 residues: CASSQDGAGLNIQYF. The CDR3 DNA sequence: TGCGCCAGCAGCCAAGATGGGGCAGGGTTAAACATTCAGTACTTC.

This rearrangement joins TRBV9 to TRBJ1-1, with 9 bases aligning to TRBD1. The V segment lost 4 bases and the J segment 4 bases; nucleotides outside the gene matches: 8. The CDR3 runs 15 residues. Germline lookup yields CDR1 SGDLS and CDR2 YYNGEE. CDR3 sequence: CASSTGDRETTEAFF. The CDR3 DNA is TGTGCCAGCAGCACCGGGGACAGGGAGACCACTGAAGCTTTCTTT. The whole variable domain, remainder taken from reference TRBV9 and TRBJ1-1, is DSGVTQTPKHLITATGQRVTLRCSPRSGDLSVYWYQQSLDQGLQFLIQYYNGEERAKGNILERFSAQQFPDLHSELNLSSLELGDSALYFCASSTGDRETTEAFFGQGTRLTVV.

In this sample, this clonotype turned up a few times. The rearrangement uses TRBV5-5 and TRBJ1-6, with 7 bases identical to TRBD1. In germline, CDR1 is SGHKS, CDR2 YYEKEE (reference sequence). The CDR3 spans 13 residues. V gave up 4 bases and J gave up 9 bases; unmatched junction bases: 4. In DNA, the CDR3 is TGTGCCAGCAGCAGAACAGGGGCTTCACCCCTCCACTTT. Translation gives CASSRTGASPLHF.

The chain is built from TRBV7-9 and TRBJ2-7; D gene uncertain. Germline lookup yields CDR1 SEHNR and CDR2 FQNEAQ (reference sequence). CDR3 length equals 13 residues. Trimming took off 0 bases at V and 7 bases at J, with 10 bases between the two ends. CDR3 loop: CASSLAPYPEQYF. The CDR3 DNA follows: TGTGCCAGCAGCTTAGCCCCCTATCCGGAGCAGTACTTC.

The J gene is TRBJ2-7, the V gene TRBV7-2; possibly TRBD2 for D (6 bases). CDR1 is SGHTA, CDR2 FQGNSA, per germline. The V and J ends lost 2 bases and 3 bases respectively, with 14 bases between them. The CDR3 runs to 15 residues. The CDR3 region has the DNA TGTGCCAGCAGCTTAAAGTGGGTGCGGGACTACGAGCAGTACTTC. Residues: CASSLKWVRDYEQYF.

This clonotype was seen more than once but under ten times. The chain recombines TRBV10-1 with TRBJ2-7, with TRBD2 identical over 9 bases. V lost 9 bases and J lost 3; bases outside the gene matches: 12. The germline V gene encodes CDR1 WNHNN and CDR2 SYGVQD (reference sequence). The CDR3 runs 15 residues. CDR3 amino acids: CARKLFLAGNYEQYF. Here the CDR3 DNA reads TGCGCCAGGAAATTATTTCTAGCGGGAAACTACGAGCAGTACTTC.

This clonotype was detected many times. J is TRBJ2-7 and V is TRBV13, with TRBD2 matching 10 bases. From germline, CDR1 is PRHDT and CDR2 FYEKMQ (reference sequence). The CDR3 sequence is 16 residues long. Trimming at V came to 4 bases and at J to 5 bases, leaving 11 bases not matched to a gene. Here the CDR3 reads CASSSLSTSGFHEQYF. In nucleotides, the CDR3 is TGTGCCAGCAGCTCCCTCTCGACTAGCGGGTTCCACGAGCAGTACTTC.